What follows describes a single T cell receptor beta chain. This specimen comes from a study of blood T cell repertoires in COVID-19. Background on the study: Sites across the United States, Italy and Spain contributed samples from acute and convalescent COVID-19. PBMCs, B-cell-depleted T cells, or T cells were the source of the cDNA or gDNA that made up the material.

CDR1 and CDR2 (germline): SGHTA, FQGTGA. Deletions cut 4 bases from V and 0 bases from J, with 13 bases between. This CDR3 contains 16 residues. Measured with immunoSEQ multiplex PCR; TCRdb has only the in-frame clones, and not every one. The sample holds about 120,000 clones; 70% to 75% are singletons and the top ten take approximately 5.7%. Source material: peripheral blood. The rearrangement joins TRBV7-3 to TRBJ2-1, with a tentative D call TRBD2 (6 bases). The source is a man aged 60-69 years with acute or convalescent COVID-19. The DNA for the CDR3 is TGTGCCAGCAGCTCCCGGGTAGCGGCCTCCTACAATGAGCAGTTCTTC. Protein sequence: CASSSRVAASYNEQFF. The full variable domain, completed using reference TRBV7-3 and TRBJ2-1, is GAGVSQTPSNKVTEKGKYVELRCDPISGHTALYWYRQSLGQGPEFLIYFQGTGAADDSGLPNDRFFAVRPEGSVSTLKIQRTERGDSAVYLCASSSRVAASYNEQFFGPGTRLTVL.